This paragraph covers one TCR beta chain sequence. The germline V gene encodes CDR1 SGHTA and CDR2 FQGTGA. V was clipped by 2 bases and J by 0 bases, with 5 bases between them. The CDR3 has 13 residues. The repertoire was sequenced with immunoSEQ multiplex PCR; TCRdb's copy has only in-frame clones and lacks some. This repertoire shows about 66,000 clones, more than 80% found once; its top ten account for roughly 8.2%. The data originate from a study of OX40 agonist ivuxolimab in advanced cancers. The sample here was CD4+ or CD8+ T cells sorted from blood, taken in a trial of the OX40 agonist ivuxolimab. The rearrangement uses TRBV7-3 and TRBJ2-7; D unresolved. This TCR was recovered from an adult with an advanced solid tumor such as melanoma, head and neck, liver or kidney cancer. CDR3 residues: CASSLDTSYEQYF. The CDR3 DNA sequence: TGTGCCAGCAGCTTAGACACCTCCTACGAGCAGTACTTC. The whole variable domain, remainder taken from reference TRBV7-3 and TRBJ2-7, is GAGVSQTPSNKVTEKGKYVELRCDPISGHTALYWYRQSLGQGPEFLIYFQGTGAADDSGLPNDRFFAVRPEGSVSTLKIQRTERGDSAVYLCASSLDTSYEQYFGPGTRLTVT.